Listed below are T cell receptor beta chains from one sample, sequenced in a study of blood T cells in healthy people across ages. MiXCR, run by TCRdb on the 5' RACE reads, gives a single entry per CDR3 protein. The table records about 580,000 distinct CDR3 sequences, around 50% of them present only once. The sequencing sample was made of blood. These receptors were collected from an elderly man in good health. The conserved cysteine and the conserved F or W are not part of the CDR3 here. D genes are given only for firm matches.

j_call,d_call,v_call,cdr3_aa
TRBJ1-2,TRBD1,TRBV6-5,ASKSAGQGDYGYT
TRBJ1-2,NA,TRBV20-1,SAIRGGNYGYT
TRBJ1-5,NA,TRBV7-2,ASSFGWRGSNQPQH
TRBJ2-7,TRBD2,TRBV29-1,SVTGTSGGAIDEQY
TRBJ2-2,TRBD2,TRBV6-2/TRBV6-3,ASRLTSGSAGELF
TRBJ2-3,TRBD1,TRBV7-9,ASSKTGTGEDTQY
TRBJ1-3,NA,TRBV4-2,ASSQGGVTSGNTIY
TRBJ2-3,NA,TRBV11-3,ASSLVGGTRDTQY
TRBJ2-2,NA,TRBV5-1,ASSLDRTNTGELF
TRBJ1-2,NA,TRBV7-8,ASSPGTSNYGYT
TRBJ2-1,NA,TRBV5-1,ASSLEQAGSSYNEQF
TRBJ1-1,NA,TRBV6-6,ASSYGQGRTEAF
TRBJ2-1,TRBD2,TRBV2,ASSEASGASEF
TRBJ2-1,TRBD2,TRBV20-1,SADGLAVNEQF
TRBJ1-6,NA,TRBV20-1,SASPGSGNSPLH
TRBJ2-3,NA,TRBV7-2,ASLRAANTDTQY
TRBJ1-4,NA,TRBV7-9,ASSHPQTEKLF
TRBJ1-2,NA,TRBV7-9,ASSPSGTSKNHGYT
TRBJ2-4,TRBD1,TRBV6-1,ANTTVGQGVHIQY
TRBJ2-5,NA,TRBV14,ASSQDMGRQETQY
TRBJ2-1,TRBD1,TRBV5-4,ASSLPRQGLNEQF
TRBJ2-2,TRBD1,TRBV28,ASRLPGQGVPGELF
TRBJ2-3,NA,TRBV5-1,ASSLAGRGITDTQY
TRBJ1-2,NA,TRBV12-5,ASGLVLGAPNYGYT
TRBJ2-3,TRBD2,TRBV5-5,ASSFHSSGSDTQY
TRBJ1-2,TRBD1,TRBV6-5,ASRTSGTGGTYGYT
TRBJ1-2,NA,TRBV20-1,SAFPPGNYGYT
TRBJ2-1,TRBD1,TRBV9,ASSETTGVYNEQF
TRBJ2-7,NA,TRBV27,ACSAPGQLTYEQY
TRBJ1-6,NA,TRBV4-3,ASSQEGNSPLH
TRBJ2-3,NA,TRBV29-1,SVEEASGSDDTQY
TRBJ2-3,NA,TRBV5-6,ASSPRDPPKTQY
TRBJ1-1,TRBD1,TRBV5-1,ASKPGSEGATEAF
TRBJ2-3,NA,TRBV5-1,ASSLGTSSVHTQY
NA,TRBD2,TRBV5-1,ASSLAGLAAYNEQY
TRBJ1-1,NA,TRBV7-9,ASSLWGRNTEAF
TRBJ2-7,NA,TRBV21-1,ASSSGQLYIRPYEQY
TRBJ2-3,TRBD1,TRBV28,ASSLSEGATRGTDTQY
TRBJ2-7,NA,TRBV28,ASSSSGRQQY
TRBJ2-5,NA,TRBV4-2,ASSQTSLRNQETQY
TRBJ1-2,NA,TRBV6-2/TRBV6-3,ASSRSPDGYT
TRBJ2-2,TRBD2,TRBV4-3,ASSQVSGGTGELF
TRBJ2-3,TRBD2,TRBV4-3,ASSQKTSGWTDTQY
TRBJ2-7,TRBD1,TRBV3-1,ASSHDRGTYEQY
TRBJ2-1,TRBD1,TRBV29-1,SAQGGQGMDEQF
TRBJ1-5,NA,TRBV27,ASRGLRSGDQPQH
TRBJ1-4,TRBD1,TRBV29-1,SVADRAGEKLF
TRBJ2-2,NA,TRBV6-5,ASSYSRKSRTGELF
TRBJ2-1,TRBD1,TRBV6-2/TRBV6-3,ASSLWPGGSYNEQF